This T cell receptor (beta chain) was profiled in a study of blood T cell repertoires in COVID-19. About the research overall: Acute and convalescent COVID-19 specimens originated in the United States, Italy and Spain. In each case, the material was cDNA or gDNA derived from T cells, B-cell-depleted T cells, or PBMCs.

Method: immunoSEQ multiplex PCR; TCRdb's copy keeps in-frame clones and lacks some. The table lists more than 110,000 clones, roughly four fifths of them singletons. The CDR3 length is 16 residues. The germline gives CDR1 MNHEY, CDR2 SVGAGI. The trim removed 0 bases at V and 5 bases at J, leaving 6 bases unmatched. The TCR sequence derives from a woman aged 80 or over in a cohort sampled during active or convalescent COVID-19. V usage is TRBV6-5 and J usage is TRBJ2-5; 10 bases match TRBD2. Specimen: peripheral blood. DNA of the CDR3: TGTGCCAGCAGTTACTCACAGCGGGGGGGCCGTGAGACCCAGTACTTC. Protein sequence: CASSYSQRGGRETQYF.